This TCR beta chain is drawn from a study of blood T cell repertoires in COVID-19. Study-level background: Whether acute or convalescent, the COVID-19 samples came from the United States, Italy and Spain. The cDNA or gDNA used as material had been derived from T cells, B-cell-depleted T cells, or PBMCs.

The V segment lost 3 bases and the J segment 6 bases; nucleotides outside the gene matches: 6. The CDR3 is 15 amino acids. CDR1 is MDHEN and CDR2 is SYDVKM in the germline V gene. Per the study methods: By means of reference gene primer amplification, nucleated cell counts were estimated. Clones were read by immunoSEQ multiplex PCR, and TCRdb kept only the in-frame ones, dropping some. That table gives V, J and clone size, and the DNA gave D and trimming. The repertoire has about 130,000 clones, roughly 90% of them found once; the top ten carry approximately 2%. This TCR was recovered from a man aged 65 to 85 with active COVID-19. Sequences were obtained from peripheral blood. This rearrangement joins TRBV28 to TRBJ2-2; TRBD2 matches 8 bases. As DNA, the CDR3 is TGTGCCAGCAGTTTGTTAGCGGGACCCGCCGGGGAGCTGTTTTTT. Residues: CASSLLAGPAGELFF.